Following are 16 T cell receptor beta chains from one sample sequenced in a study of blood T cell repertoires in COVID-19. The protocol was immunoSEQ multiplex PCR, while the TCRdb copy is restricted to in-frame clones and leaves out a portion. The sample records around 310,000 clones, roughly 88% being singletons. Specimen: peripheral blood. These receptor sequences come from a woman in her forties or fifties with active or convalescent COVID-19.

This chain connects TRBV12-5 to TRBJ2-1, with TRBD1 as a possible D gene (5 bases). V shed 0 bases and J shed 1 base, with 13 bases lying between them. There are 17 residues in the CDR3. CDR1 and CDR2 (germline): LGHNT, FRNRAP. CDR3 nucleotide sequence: TGTGCTAGTGGTTTGGTAAATGCAGGGTTTTCCTACAATGAGCAGTTCTTC. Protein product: CASGLVNAGFSYNEQFF.

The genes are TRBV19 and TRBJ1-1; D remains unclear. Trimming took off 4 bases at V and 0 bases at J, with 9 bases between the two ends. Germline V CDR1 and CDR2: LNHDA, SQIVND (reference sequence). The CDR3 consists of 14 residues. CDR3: CASSTRQMNTEAFF. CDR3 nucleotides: TGTGCCAGTAGTACGCGCCAAATGAACACTGAAGCTTTCTTT.

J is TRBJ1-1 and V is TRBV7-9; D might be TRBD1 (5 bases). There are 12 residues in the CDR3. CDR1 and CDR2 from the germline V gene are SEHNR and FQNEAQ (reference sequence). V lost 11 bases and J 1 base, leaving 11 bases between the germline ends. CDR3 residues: CAGGKGNTEAFF. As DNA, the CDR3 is TGTGCCGGGGGGAAGGGGAACACTGAAGCTTTCTTT.

The DNA of the CDR3 is TGTGCCAGCAGCTTGGCAATGGGGGGTGGTGGGGCCAACGTCCTGACTTTC. It is translated as CASSLAMGGGGANVLTF. The chain combines TRBV5-4 with TRBJ2-6; D is perhaps TRBD2 (6 bases). V was shortened by 0 bases and J by 3 bases, with 13 bases between the two germline ends. The CDR3 runs 17 residues. CDR1 and CDR2 from the germline V gene are SGHNT and YYREEE (reference sequence).

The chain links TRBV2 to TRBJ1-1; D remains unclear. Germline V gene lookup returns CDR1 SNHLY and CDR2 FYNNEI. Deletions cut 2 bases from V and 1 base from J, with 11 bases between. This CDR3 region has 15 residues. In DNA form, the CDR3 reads TGTGCCAGCAGTGAAAGCGGCAGGTGGAACACTGAAGCTTTCTTT. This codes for CASSESGRWNTEAFF.

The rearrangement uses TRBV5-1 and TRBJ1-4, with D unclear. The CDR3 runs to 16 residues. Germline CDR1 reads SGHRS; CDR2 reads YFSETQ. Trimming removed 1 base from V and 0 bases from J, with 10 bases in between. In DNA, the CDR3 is TGCGCCAGCAGCTTGACTACCGCGGCAACTAATGAAAAACTGTTTTTT. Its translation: CASSLTTAATNEKLFF.

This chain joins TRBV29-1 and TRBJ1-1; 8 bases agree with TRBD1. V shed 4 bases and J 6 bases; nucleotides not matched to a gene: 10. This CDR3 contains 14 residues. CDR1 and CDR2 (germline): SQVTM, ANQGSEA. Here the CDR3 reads CSVGPGTGIAEAFF. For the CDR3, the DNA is TGCAGCGTTGGGCCCGGGACAGGAATCGCTGAAGCTTTCTTT.

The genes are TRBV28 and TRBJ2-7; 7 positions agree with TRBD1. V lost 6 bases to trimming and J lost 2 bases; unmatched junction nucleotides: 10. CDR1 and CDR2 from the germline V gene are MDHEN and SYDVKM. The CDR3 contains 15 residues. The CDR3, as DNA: TGTGCCAGCAGCACGCACCGGGACAGACCCTACGAGCAGTACTTC. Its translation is CASSTHRDRPYEQYF.

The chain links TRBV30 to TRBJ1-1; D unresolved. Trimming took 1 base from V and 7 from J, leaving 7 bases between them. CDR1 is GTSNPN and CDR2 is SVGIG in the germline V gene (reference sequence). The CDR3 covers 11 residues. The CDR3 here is CAWSAFGEAFF. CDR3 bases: TGTGCCTGGAGTGCCTTCGGTGAAGCTTTCTTT.

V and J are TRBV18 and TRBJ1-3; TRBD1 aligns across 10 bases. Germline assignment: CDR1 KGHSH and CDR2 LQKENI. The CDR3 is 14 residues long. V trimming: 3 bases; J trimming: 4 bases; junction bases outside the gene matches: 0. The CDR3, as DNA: TGTGCCAGCTCACCGGGACAGGGGGGAAACACCATATATTTT. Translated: CASSPGQGGNTIYF. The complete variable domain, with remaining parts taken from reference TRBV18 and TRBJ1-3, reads NAGVMQNPRHLVRRRGQEARLRCSPMKGHSHVYWYRQLPEEGLKFMVYLQKENIIDESGMPKERFSAEFPKEGPSILRIQQVVRGDSAAYFCASSPGQGGNTIYFGEGSWLTVV.

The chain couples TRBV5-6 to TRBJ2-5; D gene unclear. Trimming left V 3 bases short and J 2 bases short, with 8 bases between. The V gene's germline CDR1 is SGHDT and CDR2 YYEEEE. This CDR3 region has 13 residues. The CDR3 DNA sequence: TGTGCCAGCAGCTCGGCTAGACAAGAGACCCAGTACTTC. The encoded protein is CASSSARQETQYF.

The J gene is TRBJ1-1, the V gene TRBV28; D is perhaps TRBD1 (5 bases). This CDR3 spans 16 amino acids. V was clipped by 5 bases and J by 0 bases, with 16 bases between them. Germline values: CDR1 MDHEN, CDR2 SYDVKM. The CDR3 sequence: CASSTPHRILNTEAFF. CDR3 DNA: TGTGCCAGCAGTACCCCGCACAGGATCTTGAACACTGAAGCTTTCTTT.

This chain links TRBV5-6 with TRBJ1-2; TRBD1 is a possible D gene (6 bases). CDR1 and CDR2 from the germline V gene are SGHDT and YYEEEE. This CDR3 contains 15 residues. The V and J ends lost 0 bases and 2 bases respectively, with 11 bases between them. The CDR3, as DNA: TGTGCCAGCAGCTTGGTGGCAGGGGCCAACTATGGCTACACCTTC. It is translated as CASSLVAGANYGYTF.

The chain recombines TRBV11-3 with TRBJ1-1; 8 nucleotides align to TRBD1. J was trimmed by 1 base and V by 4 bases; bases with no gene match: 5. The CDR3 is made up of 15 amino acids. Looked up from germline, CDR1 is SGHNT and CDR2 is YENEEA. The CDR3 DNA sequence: TGTGCCAGCAGCTCAGGACAGGGAAAGAACACTGAAGCTTTCTTT. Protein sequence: CASSSGQGKNTEAFF.

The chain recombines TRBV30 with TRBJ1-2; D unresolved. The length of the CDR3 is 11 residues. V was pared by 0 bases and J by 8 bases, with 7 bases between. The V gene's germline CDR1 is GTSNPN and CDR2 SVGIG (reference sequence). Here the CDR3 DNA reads TGTGCCTGGAGTGTCGAGGGAGGCTACACCTTC. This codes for CAWSVEGGYTF. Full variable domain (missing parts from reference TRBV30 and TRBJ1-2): SQTIHQWPATLVQPVGSPLSLECTVEGTSNPNLYWYRQAAGRGLQLLFYSVGIGQISSEVPQNLSASRPQDRQFILSSKKLLLSDSGFYLCAWSVEGGYTFGSGTRLTVV.

For the CDR3, the DNA is TGTGCCACCTTAACGGCCGGGGTGACTAATGAGCAGTTCTTC. Encoded protein: CATLTAGVTNEQFF. The chain combines TRBV6-5 with TRBJ2-1; D may be TRBD2 (5 bases). V was cut by 10 bases and J by 7 bases, with 20 bases left in between. The CDR3 is 14 residues long. Per germline, CDR1 MNHEY and CDR2 SVGAGI.